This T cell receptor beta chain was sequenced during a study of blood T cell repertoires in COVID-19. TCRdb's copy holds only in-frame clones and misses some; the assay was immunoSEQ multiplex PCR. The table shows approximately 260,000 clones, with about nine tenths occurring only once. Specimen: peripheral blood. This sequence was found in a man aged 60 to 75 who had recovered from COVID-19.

This chain's CDR3 is CASTLRQGSTDTQYF. CDR3 nucleotides: TGTGCCAGCACCCTACGACAGGGGAGCACAGATACGCAGTATTTT. V gene TRBV3-1 (or the pseudogene TRBV3-2) combines with J gene TRBJ2-3, with TRBD1 matching 8 bases. With 7 bases clipped from V and 0 bases from J, the junction kept 6 bases outside the gene matches. The CDR3 length is 15 residues. Per germline, CDR1 LGHDT and CDR2 YNNKEL (reference sequence).